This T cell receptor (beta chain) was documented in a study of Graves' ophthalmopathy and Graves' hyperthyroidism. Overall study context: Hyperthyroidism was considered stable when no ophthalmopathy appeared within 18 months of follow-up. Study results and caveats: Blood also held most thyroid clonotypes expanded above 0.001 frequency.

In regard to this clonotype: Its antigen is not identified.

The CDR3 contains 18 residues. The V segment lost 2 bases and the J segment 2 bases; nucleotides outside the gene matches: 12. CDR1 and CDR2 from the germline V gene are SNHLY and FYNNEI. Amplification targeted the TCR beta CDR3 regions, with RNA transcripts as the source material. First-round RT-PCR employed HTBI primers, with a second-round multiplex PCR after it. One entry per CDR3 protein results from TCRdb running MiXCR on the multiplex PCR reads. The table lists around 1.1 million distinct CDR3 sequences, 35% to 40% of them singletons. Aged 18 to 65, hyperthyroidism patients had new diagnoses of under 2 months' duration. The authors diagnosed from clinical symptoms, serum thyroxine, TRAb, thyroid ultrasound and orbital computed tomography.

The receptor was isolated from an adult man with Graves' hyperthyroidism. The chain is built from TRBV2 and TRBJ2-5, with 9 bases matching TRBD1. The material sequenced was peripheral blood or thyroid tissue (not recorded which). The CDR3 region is CASSESTYRDREQETQYF. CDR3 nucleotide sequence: TGTGCCAGCAGTGAATCGACGTACCGGGACAGGGAACAAGAGACCCAGTACTTC.